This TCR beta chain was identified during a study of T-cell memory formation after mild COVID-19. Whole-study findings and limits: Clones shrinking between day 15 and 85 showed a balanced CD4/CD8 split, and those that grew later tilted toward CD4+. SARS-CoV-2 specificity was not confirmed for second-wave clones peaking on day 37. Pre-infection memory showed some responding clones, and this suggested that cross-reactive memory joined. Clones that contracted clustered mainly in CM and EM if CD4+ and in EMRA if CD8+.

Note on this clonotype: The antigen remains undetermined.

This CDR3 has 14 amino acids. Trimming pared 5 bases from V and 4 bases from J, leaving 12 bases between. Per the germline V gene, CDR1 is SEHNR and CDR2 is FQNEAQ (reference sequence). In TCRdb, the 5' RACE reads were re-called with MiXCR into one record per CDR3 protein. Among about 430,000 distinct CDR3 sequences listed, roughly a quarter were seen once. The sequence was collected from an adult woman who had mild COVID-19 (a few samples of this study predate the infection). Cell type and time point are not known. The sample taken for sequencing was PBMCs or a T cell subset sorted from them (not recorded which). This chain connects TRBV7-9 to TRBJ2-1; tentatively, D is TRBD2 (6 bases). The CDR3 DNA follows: TGTGCCAGCAGCCCCTCGGGGACTTACAATGAGCAGTTCTTC. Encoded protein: CASSPSGTYNEQFF.